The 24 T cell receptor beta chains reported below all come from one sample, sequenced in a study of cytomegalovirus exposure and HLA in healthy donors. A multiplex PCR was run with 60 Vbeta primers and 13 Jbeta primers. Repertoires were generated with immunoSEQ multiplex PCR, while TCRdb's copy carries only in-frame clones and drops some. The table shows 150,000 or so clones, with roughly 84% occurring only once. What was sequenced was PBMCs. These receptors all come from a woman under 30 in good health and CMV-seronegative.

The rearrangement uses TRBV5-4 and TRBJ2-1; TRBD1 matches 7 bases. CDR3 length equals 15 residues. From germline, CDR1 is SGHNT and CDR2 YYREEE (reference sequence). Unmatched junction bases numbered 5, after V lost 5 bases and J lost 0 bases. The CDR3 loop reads CASRRGQDSYNEQFF. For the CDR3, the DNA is TGTGCCAGCAGACGCGGACAGGACTCCTACAATGAGCAGTTCTTC.

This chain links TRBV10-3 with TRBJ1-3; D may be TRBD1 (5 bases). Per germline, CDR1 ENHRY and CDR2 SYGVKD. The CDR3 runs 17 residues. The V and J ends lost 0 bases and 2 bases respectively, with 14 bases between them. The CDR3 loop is CAISESKGREAGNTIYF. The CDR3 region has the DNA TGTGCCATCAGTGAGTCGAAGGGCAGGGAAGCTGGAAACACCATATATTTT.

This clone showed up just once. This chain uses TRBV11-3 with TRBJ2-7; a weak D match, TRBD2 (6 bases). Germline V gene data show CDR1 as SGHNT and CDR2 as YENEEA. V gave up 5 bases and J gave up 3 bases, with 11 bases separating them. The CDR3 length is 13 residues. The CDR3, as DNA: TGTGCCAGCAGCCAGGAGGGGCGCTACGAGCAGTACTTC. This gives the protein CASSQEGRYEQYF.

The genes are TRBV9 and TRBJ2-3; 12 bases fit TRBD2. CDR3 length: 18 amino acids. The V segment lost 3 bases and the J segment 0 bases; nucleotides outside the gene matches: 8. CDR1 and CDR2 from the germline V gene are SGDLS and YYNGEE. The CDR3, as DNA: TGTGCCAGCAGCGCGCTAGCGGGAGGGTTTACTAGCACAGATACGCAGTATTTT. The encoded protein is CASSALAGGFTSTDTQYF.

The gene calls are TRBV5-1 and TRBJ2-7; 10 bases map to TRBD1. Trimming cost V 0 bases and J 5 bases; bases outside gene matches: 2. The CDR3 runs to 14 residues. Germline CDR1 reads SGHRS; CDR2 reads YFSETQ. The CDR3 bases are TGCGCCAGCAGCTTGGTTGGGACAGGGGACGAGCAGTACTTC. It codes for CASSLVGTGDEQYF.

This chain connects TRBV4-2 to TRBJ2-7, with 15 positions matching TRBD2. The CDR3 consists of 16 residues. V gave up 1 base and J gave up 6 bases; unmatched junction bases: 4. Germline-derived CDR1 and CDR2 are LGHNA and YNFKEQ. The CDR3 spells CASSQGRTSGGGEQYF. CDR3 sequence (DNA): TGTGCCAGCAGCCAAGGCAGGACTAGCGGGGGGGGCGAGCAGTACTTC.

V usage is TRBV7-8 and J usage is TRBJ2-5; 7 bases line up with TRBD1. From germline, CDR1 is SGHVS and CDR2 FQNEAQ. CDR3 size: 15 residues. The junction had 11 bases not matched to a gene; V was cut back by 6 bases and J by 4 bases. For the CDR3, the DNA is TGTGCCAGCAGATTTGACAGGGAACGACTAGAGACCCAGTACTTC. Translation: CASRFDRERLETQYF.

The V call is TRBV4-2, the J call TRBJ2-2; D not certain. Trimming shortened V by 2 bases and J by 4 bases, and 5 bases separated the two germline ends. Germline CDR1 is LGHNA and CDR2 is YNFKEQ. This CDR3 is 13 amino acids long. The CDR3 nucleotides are TGTGCCAGCAGCCAACGGGTCACCGGGGAGCTGTTTTTT. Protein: CASSQRVTGELFF.

The DNA for the CDR3 is TGTGCCTCCCGAGGAGTGGGGCCAAATGAGCAGTTCTTC. This sequence encodes CASRGVGPNEQFF. The chain is built from TRBV30 and TRBJ2-1; D is perhaps TRBD1 (5 bases). V dropped 7 bases and J dropped 7 bases, with 17 bases sitting between them. The CDR3 has 13 amino acids. Germline V gene sequence: CDR1 GTSNPN, CDR2 SVGIG (reference sequence).

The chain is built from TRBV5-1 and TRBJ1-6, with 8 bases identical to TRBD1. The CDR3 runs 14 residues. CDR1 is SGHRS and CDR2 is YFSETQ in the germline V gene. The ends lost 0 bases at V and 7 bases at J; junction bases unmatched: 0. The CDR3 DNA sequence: TGCGCCAGCAGCTTGGGACAGGGGAATTCACCCCTCCACTTT. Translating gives CASSLGQGNSPLHF.

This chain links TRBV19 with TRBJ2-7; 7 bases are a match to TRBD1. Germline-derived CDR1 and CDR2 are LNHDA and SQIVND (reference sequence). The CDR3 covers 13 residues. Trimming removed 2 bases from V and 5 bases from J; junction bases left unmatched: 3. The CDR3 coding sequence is TGTGCCAGTAGTATACAGGGGGTCGACGAGCAGTACTTC. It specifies CASSIQGVDEQYF. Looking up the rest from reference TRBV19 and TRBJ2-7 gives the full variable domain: DGGITQSPKYLFRKEGQNVTLSCEQNLNHDAMYWYRQDPGQGLRLIYYSQIVNDFQKGDIAEGYSVSREKKESFPLTVTSAQKNPTAFYLCASSIQGVDEQYFGPGTRLTVT.

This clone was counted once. The CDR3 is CASSVSPNTGELFF. As DNA, the CDR3 is TGTGCCAGCAGCGTCTCCCCGAACACCGGGGAGCTGTTTTTT. The chain links TRBV9 to TRBJ2-2; D call uncertain. The CDR3 runs to 14 residues. V lost 2 bases and J lost 0, with 5 bases in between. Germline CDR1 SGDLS, CDR2 YYNGEE. The variable domain in full, completed from reference TRBV9 and TRBJ2-2, reads DSGVTQTPKHLITATGQRVTLRCSPRSGDLSVYWYQQSLDQGLQFLIQYYNGEERAKGNILERFSAQQFPDLHSELNLSSLELGDSALYFCASSVSPNTGELFFGEGSRLTVL.

The CDR3 nucleotides are TGTGCCAGCAGCTTAGACGGCACGGGGGAGACCCAGTACTTC. Translating gives CASSLDGTGETQYF. V gene TRBV11-2 combines with J gene TRBJ2-5, with D possibly TRBD2 on 5 matching bases. The CDR3 is 14 amino acids. V lost 0 bases to trimming and J lost 5 bases, with 10 bases between them. The V gene's germline CDR1 is SGHAT and CDR2 FQNNGV.

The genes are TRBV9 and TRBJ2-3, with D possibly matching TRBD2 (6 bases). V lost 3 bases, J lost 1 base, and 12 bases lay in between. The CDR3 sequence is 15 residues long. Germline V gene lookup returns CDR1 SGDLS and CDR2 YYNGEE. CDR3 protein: CASSEGLSRTDTQYF. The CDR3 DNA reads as TGTGCCAGCAGCGAGGGACTGTCTCGCACAGATACGCAGTATTTT.

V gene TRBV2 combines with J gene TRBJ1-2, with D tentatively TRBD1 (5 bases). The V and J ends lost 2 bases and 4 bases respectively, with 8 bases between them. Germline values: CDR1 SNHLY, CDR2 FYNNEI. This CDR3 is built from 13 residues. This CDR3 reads CASSEQGSYGYTF. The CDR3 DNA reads TGTGCCAGCAGTGAACAGGGCAGCTATGGCTACACCTTC.

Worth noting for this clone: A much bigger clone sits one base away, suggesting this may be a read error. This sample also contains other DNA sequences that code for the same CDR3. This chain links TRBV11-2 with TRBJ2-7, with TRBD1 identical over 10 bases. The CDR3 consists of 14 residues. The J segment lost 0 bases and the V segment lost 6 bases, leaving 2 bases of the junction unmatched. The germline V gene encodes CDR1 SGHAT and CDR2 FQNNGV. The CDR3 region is CASSRTGGSYEQYF. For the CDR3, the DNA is TGTGCCAGCAGTAGGACAGGGGGCTCCTACGAGCAGTACTTC. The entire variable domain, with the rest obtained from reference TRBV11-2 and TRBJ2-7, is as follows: EAGVAQSPRYKIIEKRQSVAFWCNPISGHATLYWYQQILGQGPKLLIQFQNNGVVDDSQLPKDRFSAERLKGVDSTLKIQPAKLEDSAVYLCASSRTGGSYEQYFGPGTRLTVT.

The CDR3 nucleotides are TGCGCCAGCAGCTTGACCAGGGGTACGGGTTACGAGCAGTACTTC. As protein: CASSLTRGTGYEQYF. The V gene is TRBV5-1, the J gene TRBJ2-7; possible D gene TRBD1, 6 bases. V shed 1 base and J shed 4 bases, with 15 bases lying between them. The CDR3 totals 15 residues. The germline CDR1 and CDR2 sequences are SGHRS and YFSETQ.

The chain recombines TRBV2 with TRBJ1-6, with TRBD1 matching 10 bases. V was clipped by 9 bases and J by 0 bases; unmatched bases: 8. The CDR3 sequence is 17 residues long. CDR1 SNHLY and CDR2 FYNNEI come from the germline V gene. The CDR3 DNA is TGTGCCAGGGGGACAGGGGCCTTGAGCTCCTATAATTCACCCCTCCACTTT. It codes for CARGTGALSSYNSPLHF.

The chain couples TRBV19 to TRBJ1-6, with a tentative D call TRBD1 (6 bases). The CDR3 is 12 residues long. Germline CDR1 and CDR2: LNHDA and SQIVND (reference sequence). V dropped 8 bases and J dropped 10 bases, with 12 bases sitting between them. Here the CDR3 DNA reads TGTGCCAGTTCCACAGGGAACTCACCCCTCCACTTT. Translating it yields CASSTGNSPLHF.

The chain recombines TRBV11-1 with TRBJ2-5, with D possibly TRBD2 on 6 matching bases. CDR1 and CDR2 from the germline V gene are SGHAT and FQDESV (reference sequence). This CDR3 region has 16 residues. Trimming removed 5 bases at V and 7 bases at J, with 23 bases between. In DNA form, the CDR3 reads TGTGCCAGCAGCCCGAGGACCGGGCGGGGTGTCGGGACCCAGTACTTC. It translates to CASSPRTGRGVGTQYF.

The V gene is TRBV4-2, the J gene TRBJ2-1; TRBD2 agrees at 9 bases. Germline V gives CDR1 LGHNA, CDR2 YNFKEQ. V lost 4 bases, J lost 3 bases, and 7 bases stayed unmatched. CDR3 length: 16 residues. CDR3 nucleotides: TGTGCCAGCAGCCCTGCCGCGGGGGGGAACTACAATGAGCAGTTCTTC. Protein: CASSPAAGGNYNEQFF.

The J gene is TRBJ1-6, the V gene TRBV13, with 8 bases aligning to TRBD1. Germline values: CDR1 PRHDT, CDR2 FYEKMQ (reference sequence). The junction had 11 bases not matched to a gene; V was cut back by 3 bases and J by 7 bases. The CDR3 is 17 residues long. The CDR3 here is CASSFLELDRANSPLHF. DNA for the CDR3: TGTGCCAGCAGCTTCTTAGAACTGGACAGGGCCAATTCACCCCTCCACTTT. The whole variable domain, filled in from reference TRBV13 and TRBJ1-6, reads AAGVIQSPRHLIKEKRETATLKCYPIPRHDTVYWYQQGPGQDPQFLISFYEKMQSDKGSIPDRFSAQQFSDYHSELNMSSLELGDSALYFCASSFLELDRANSPLHFGNGTRLTVT.

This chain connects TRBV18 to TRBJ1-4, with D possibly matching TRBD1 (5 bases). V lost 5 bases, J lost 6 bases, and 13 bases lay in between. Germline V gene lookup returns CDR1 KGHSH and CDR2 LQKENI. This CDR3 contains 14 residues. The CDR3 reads CASSSLTGDEKLFF. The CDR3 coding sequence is TGTGCCAGCTCATCCTTAACGGGGGATGAAAAACTGTTTTTT.

The CDR3 DNA is TGTGCCAGCAGTGCCTCTTACGAGCAGTACTTC. It yields the protein CASSASYEQYF. The gene calls are TRBV6-1 and TRBJ2-7; no firm D call. V was clipped by 4 bases and J by 4 bases, with 5 bases between them. Germline CDR1 MNHNS, CDR2 SASEGT. This CDR3 has 11 residues.